The rows below give T cell receptor beta chains drawn from one sample of a study of blood T cell repertoires in COVID-19. Only in-frame clones appear in the TCRdb table, and some are missing; sequencing was by immunoSEQ multiplex PCR. The sample has some 250,000 clones, 70% to 90% seen once. The specimen sequenced was PBMCs or T cells enriched from blood (not recorded which). The receptors were gathered from a woman between 45 and 60 years old who had recovered from COVID-19. The CDR3 runs from the conserved cysteine through the conserved F or W. The D gene is left open where the match is weak. Not every row has a clone size; where given, it reads once, few, many or a size class.

>TRBD1|TRBJ1-1|12|TRBV29-1|NA
TGCAGCTCAGCAACAGGGGGCACTGAAGCTTTCTTT
CSSATGGTEAFF
>TRBD1|TRBJ2-1|14|TRBV2|NA
TGTGCCAGCGGGGGGACAGGGATTGCGGGTGAGCAGTTCTTC
CASGGTGIAGEQFF
>TRBD1|TRBJ1-1|15|TRBV18|NA
TGTGCCAGCTCACCGGGACAGGACCGTTGGGCTGAAGCTTTCTTT
CASSPGQDRWAEAFF
>TRBD1|TRBJ1-2|16|TRBV27|NA
TGTGCCAGCAGTTTAGTAGGTAGCAGGGGGCAAGATGGCTACACCTTC
CASSLVGSRGQDGYTF
>NA|TRBJ2-5|16|TRBV5-4|NA
TGTGCCAGCAGCTTGATTCTAGGAGCCAACCAAGAGACCCAGTACTTC
CASSLILGANQETQYF
>NA|TRBJ2-2|15|TRBV11-2|NA
TGTGCCAGCAGCTTCTCTCCTAGTAACGCCGGGGAGCTGTTTTTT
CASSFSPSNAGELFF
>TRBD2|TRBJ2-7|17|TRBV15|NA
TGTGCCACCAGCAGAGCACGGACTAGCGTGACACCCTACGAGCAGTACTTC
CATSRARTSVTPYEQYF
>NA|TRBJ1-4|13|TRBV5-1|NA
TGCGCCAGCAGCTTACGGGCTAATGAAAAACTGTTTTTT
CASSLRANEKLFF
>NA|TRBJ2-1|13|TRBV28|NA
TGTGCCAGCAGTTTCCCCGCAACGCAGGAGCAGTTCTTC
CASSFPATQEQFF
>TRBD1|TRBJ2-7|15|TRBV5-8|NA
TGTGCCAGCAGCTTGGGGACAGGGGGCATTGGCGAGCAGTACTTC
CASSLGTGGIGEQYF
>TRBD2|TRBJ2-1|16|TRBV4-1|once
TGCGCCAGCTCCCCCACAGGACTAGCGGACCACAATGAGCAGTTCTTC
CASSPTGLADHNEQFF
>TRBD1|TRBJ1-5|15|TRBV27|few
TGTGCCAGCAGTCCCTACAGGGGGAACGATCAGCCCCAGCATTTT
CASSPYRGNDQPQHF
>TRBD1|TRBJ1-1|14|TRBV18|once
TGTGCCAGCTCACCGTCGACAGGGGGGACTGAAGCTTTCTTT
CASSPSTGGTEAFF
>TRBD1|TRBJ2-2|14|TRBV7-3|NA
TGTGCCAGCAGCTTAAGACAGGGAGCCGGGGAGCTGTTTTTT
CASSLRQGAGELFF
>NA|TRBJ1-2|17|TRBV5-1|NA
TGCGCCAGCAGTCCTCTCAGGGCGCAGACCGCTAACTATGGCTACACCTTC
CASSPLRAQTANYGYTF
>TRBD1|TRBJ1-2|17|TRBV9|NA
TGTGCCAGCAGCACCCATTTGGGACAGGACCGTAACTATGGCTACACCTTC
CASSTHLGQDRNYGYTF
>NA|TRBJ1-6|16|TRBV3-1/TRBV3-2|NA
TGTGCCAGCAGCCACAAACAGGGCCGGGGCAATTCACCCCTCCACTTT
CASSHKQGRGNSPLHF
>NA|TRBJ2-4|16|TRBV4-1|NA
TGCGCCAGCAGCCAAGAGAGATCCTTAGCCAAAAACATTCAGTACTTC
CASSQERSLAKNIQYF
>TRBD1|TRBJ2-7|16|TRBV14|once
TGTGCCAGCAGCCAACTAGGGACAGGGAAAGGGTACGAGCAGTACTTC
CASSQLGTGKGYEQYF
>TRBD2|TRBJ2-7|14|TRBV5-4|NA
TGTGCCAGCAGCTTTGTGACTAGCGCCCCCGAGCAGTACTTC
CASSFVTSAPEQYF
>NA|TRBJ1-5|14|TRBV4-1|NA
TGCGCCAGCAGCCAACCCCCGACTCTCCAGCCCCAGCATTTT
CASSQPPTLQPQHF
>NA|TRBJ2-3|13|TRBV27|NA
TGTGCCAGCAGTAACAGGGAAACAGATACGCAGTATTTT
CASSNRETDTQYF
>TRBD1|TRBJ1-6|13|TRBV30|NA
TGTGCCTGGAATCGACAGGGTGGTTCACCCCTCCACTTT
CAWNRQGGSPLHF
>NA|TRBJ2-1|15|TRBV5-1|NA
TGCGCCAGCAGCTTGGAGCCCCTCTCCTACAATGAGCAGTTCTTC
CASSLEPLSYNEQFF
>TRBD1|TRBJ1-1|15|TRBV6-5|NA
TGTGCCAGCAGTTACACAGGGGGCGCCGGCACTGAAGCTTTCTTT
CASSYTGGAGTEAFF
>TRBD1|TRBJ2-6|14|TRBV10-3|NA
TGTGCCACTGGACAGGGCTCTGGGGCCAACGTCCTGACTTTC
CATGQGSGANVLTF
>TRBD1|TRBJ2-2|15|TRBV19|NA
TGTGCCAGTAGCGTGGGACAGGTGAACACCGGGGAGCTGTTTTTT
CASSVGQVNTGELFF
>NA|TRBJ1-2|12|TRBV28|NA
TGTGCCAGCAGTCACACAAGCTATGGCTACACCTTC
CASSHTSYGYTF
>TRBD1|TRBJ2-1|16|TRBV7-2|NA
TGTGCCAGCAGCTACGCTGGGACAGGGTACTACAATGAGCAGTTCTTC
CASSYAGTGYYNEQFF
>TRBD2|TRBJ2-5|14|TRBV10-3|NA
TGTGCCATCGGCGCCAGCGGGAGTGTGGAGACCCAGTACTTC
CAIGASGSVETQYF
>NA|TRBJ1-2|15|TRBV3-1/TRBV3-2|NA
TGTGCCAGCAGCCAATATCCGGGACAAATCTATGGCTACACCTTC
CASSQYPGQIYGYTF
>TRBD1|TRBJ1-2|14|TRBV5-8|once
TGTGCCAGCAGCTCTGGGACAGCCATCTATGGCTACACCTTC
CASSSGTAIYGYTF
>NA|TRBJ1-1|13|TRBV11-3|NA
TGTGCCAGCAGCATAAACAGGGTTACTGAAGCTTTCTTT
CASSINRVTEAFF
>TRBD1|TRBJ2-5|15|TRBV5-1|once
TGCGCCAGCAGCGGGACAGCGGAGCTCACCGAGACCCAGTACTTC
CASSGTAELTETQYF
>TRBD1|TRBJ1-3|15|TRBV28|NA
TGTGCCAGCACCACAGGGGGGGCAGGTGGAAACACCATATATTTT
CASTTGGAGGNTIYF
>NA|TRBJ1-3|14|TRBV4-1|NA
TGCGCCAGCAGCCTAACAGGGTCTGGAAACACCATATATTTT
CASSLTGSGNTIYF
>TRBD2|TRBJ2-5|15|TRBV4-1|once
TGCGCCAGCAGCCCGGGACTAGCGGGGGATGAGACCCAGTACTTC
CASSPGLAGDETQYF
>TRBD1|TRBJ2-3|21|TRBV2|NA
TGTGCCAGCAGGCTTAGGGTGACAGGGGAATCGGGCGGGATTAGCACAGATACGCAGTATTTT
CASRLRVTGESGGISTDTQYF
>TRBD1|TRBJ1-5|16|TRBV19|NA
TGTGCCAGTAGTATACCCTCGACAGGGGAGGATCAGCCCCAGCATTTT
CASSIPSTGEDQPQHF
>TRBD1|TRBJ1-1|15|TRBV28|NA
TGTGCCAGTCAACTTCGGGGACAGGCGAACACTGAAGCTTTCTTT
CASQLRGQANTEAFF
>TRBD1|TRBJ2-5|17|TRBV14|NA
TGTGCCAGCAGCCAAGAGCCGGGACAGTCGAGTTGGAAGACCCAGTACTTC
CASSQEPGQSSWKTQYF
>NA|TRBJ2-2|13|TRBV18|NA
TGTGCCAGCTCACCGGGCAGCACCGGGGAGCTGTTTTTT
CASSPGSTGELFF
>NA|TRBJ2-3|16|TRBV5-1|NA
TGCGCCAGCAGCTTGTCCCCGAGACAGTACACAGATACGCAGTATTTT
CASSLSPRQYTDTQYF
>NA|TRBJ2-7|14|TRBV27|NA
TGTGCCAGCAGCCGGGACGGGAGCTCCTACGAGCAGTACTTC
CASSRDGSSYEQYF
>NA|TRBJ1-5|15|TRBV28|once
TGTGCCAGCAGTTTATCGGGCGGGGGTGATCAGCCCCAGCATTTT
CASSLSGGGDQPQHF
>NA|TRBJ1-1|17|TRBV9|NA
TGTGCCAGCAGCGTATCCTCCGAGATCAGGGTTCACACTGAAGCTTTCTTT
CASSVSSEIRVHTEAFF
>NA|TRBJ1-3|13|TRBV30|NA
TGTGCCTGGAATTCCTACTCTGGAAACACCATATATTTT
CAWNSYSGNTIYF
>NA|TRBJ1-2|14|TRBV6-1|NA
TGTGCCAGCAGTGAAGAGGAACAGAGCTATGGCTACACCTTC
CASSEEEQSYGYTF
>TRBD1|TRBJ1-4|14|TRBV10-2|NA
TGCGCCAGCAGCCGGACAGGGGAGGATGAAAAACTGTTTTTT
CASSRTGEDEKLFF
>TRBD1|TRBJ2-1|13|TRBV18|NA
TGTGCCAGTGCGGGACAGGGCTACAATGAGCAGTTCTTC
CASAGQGYNEQFF
>TRBD2|TRBJ2-2|15|TRBV4-1|NA
TGCGCCAGCAGCCATCGCGCGGGAGGTACCGGGGAGCTGTTTTTT
CASSHRAGGTGELFF
>TRBD1|TRBJ2-5|15|TRBV28|NA
TGTGCCAGCAGTCCCGGGACAGGCGGCGTCGGGGCCCAGTACTTC
CASSPGTGGVGAQYF
>TRBD2|TRBJ2-1|16|TRBV5-1|NA
TGCGCCAGCAGCGCGGGACTAGCGGGAGGGGGAGAGGAGCAGTTCTTC
CASSAGLAGGGEEQFF
>NA|TRBJ1-2|14|TRBV28|NA
TGTGCCAGCAGTCTCTCGCCAGGGCTCTATGGCTACACCTTC
CASSLSPGLYGYTF
>TRBD2|TRBJ2-3|17|TRBV13|NA
TGTGCCAGCAGCTCGTCCGGGACTAGCGGGAGGGCCCATACGCAGTATTTT
CASSSSGTSGRAHTQYF
>TRBD1|TRBJ2-5|16|TRBV28|NA
TGTGCCAGCAGTTTTTCCCCCGGGACAGGGCCGCGGGCCCAGTACTTC
CASSFSPGTGPRAQYF